This T cell receptor beta chain was observed in a study of blood T cell repertoires in COVID-19. In the study overall: There were acute and convalescent COVID-19 samples, and they came from the United States, Italy and Spain.

TCRdb keeps only in-frame clones here, not all; method: immunoSEQ multiplex PCR. The data contain 200,000 to 250,000 clones, more than 80% of them singletons. There are 11 residues in the CDR3. Germline CDR1 and CDR2: DFQATT and SNEGSKA (reference sequence). The chain carries TRBV20-1 and TRBJ2-4; D unclear. The clonotype originates from a woman aged 25 to 45 with COVID-19, enrolled during active disease. The sequencing sample was made of peripheral blood. CDR3 sequence reads: CSQSHQNIQYF. CDR3 DNA: TGCAGCCAATCCCATCAAAACATTCAGTACTTC.